The 31 T cell receptor beta chains listed next were all sequenced from one sample in a study of T cell responses to AZD1222 COVID-19 vaccine. Measured with immunoSEQ multiplex PCR; TCRdb has only the in-frame clones, and not every one. Of under 95,000 clones listed, approximately 83% were seen once; the top ten hold more than 9%. Material: peripheral blood, obtained 28 days after the second AZD1222 dose. Source of these receptors: an adult who received the AZD1222 COVID-19 vaccine.

The CDR3 sequence: CASSELTLSYNEQFF. For the CDR3, the DNA is TGCGCCAGCAGTGAGTTGACGTTATCATACAATGAGCAGTTCTTC. The chain couples TRBV10-2 to TRBJ2-1; D gene ambiguous. Germline V CDR1 and CDR2: WSHSY, SAAADI. Trimming pared 1 base from V and 4 bases from J, leaving 11 bases between. The CDR3 length is 15 residues.

This chain joins TRBV7-8 and TRBJ1-5; TRBD1 is a possible D gene (6 bases). V was trimmed by 5 bases and J by 5 bases, leaving 25 bases between them. Germline CDR1 and CDR2: SGHVS and FQNEAQ. The CDR3 runs 18 residues. CDR3 region: CASSRAVGARGSYQPQHF. Written as DNA, the CDR3 is TGTGCCAGCAGCCGGGCGGTGGGGGCGAGGGGTTCCTATCAGCCCCAGCATTTT.

This clone was detected a few times. V usage is TRBV10-2 and J usage is TRBJ1-1, with no clear D. The germline gives CDR1 WSHSY, CDR2 SAAADI. With 9 bases removed from V and 0 bases from J, the gap between germline ends came to 11 bases. This CDR3 has 13 residues. CDR3 in DNA: TGCGCCAGTGGACCTTCCGTGAACACTGAAGCTTTCTTT. Translated, it gives CASGPSVNTEAFF.

A word on this clone: At the DNA level, this CDR3 is encoded by other sequences in the same sample as well. The V and J genes are TRBV6-5 and TRBJ2-2; D is perhaps TRBD2 (6 bases). The CDR3 is made up of 13 amino acids. Germline V gene data show CDR1 as MNHEY and CDR2 as SVGAGI. Trimming stripped 8 bases from V and 1 base from J, with 8 bases between. CDR3 in DNA: TGTGCCAGCTTGCGGGGGAACACCGGGGAGCTGTTTTTT. This encodes CASLRGNTGELFF.

This chain links TRBV19 with TRBJ2-1; 8 nucleotides match TRBD2. The V segment lost 4 bases and the J segment 7 bases; nucleotides outside the gene matches: 9. In germline, CDR1 is LNHDA, CDR2 SQIVND (reference sequence). The CDR3 is 15 residues long. The CDR3 DNA reads TGTGCCAGTAGTACCCCGGGACTAGATTTTAATGAGCAGTTCTTC. It codes for CASSTPGLDFNEQFF.

The chain couples TRBV5-6 to TRBJ2-3; tentatively, D is TRBD1 or TRBD2 (6 bases each). The CDR3 length is 15 residues. The germline V gene has CDR1 SGHDT and CDR2 YYEEEE. V was pared by 1 base and J by 1 base, with 10 bases between. As DNA, the CDR3 is TGTGCCAGCAGCTTGCGGGGGCGCGGCACAGATACGCAGTATTTT. Amino acids: CASSLRGRGTDTQYF.

CDR3: CASSLALFSRPQHF. The CDR3 nucleotides read TGTGCCAGCAGCTTGGCTCTTTTCTCCCGACCCCAGCATTTT. The V gene is TRBV5-5, the J gene TRBJ1-5; D remains unclear. V lost 0 bases, J lost 10 bases, and 14 bases lay in between. The CDR3 length is 14 residues. Germline-derived CDR1 and CDR2 are SGHKS and YYEKEE (reference sequence).

The chain combines TRBV6-2 or TRBV6-3 with TRBJ2-2; 8 nucleotides line up with TRBD1. Germline V lookup: CDR1 MNHEY, CDR2 SVGEGT. This CDR3 is built from 16 residues. V shed 0 bases, J shed 9 bases, and the junction held 9 bases outside the gene matches. CDR3 sequence reads: CASSYSYPGGNRELFF. CDR3 sequence (DNA): TGTGCCAGCAGTTACTCGTACCCAGGGGGCAACAGGGAGCTGTTTTTT.

In this sample, this clone turned up once. V usage is TRBV7-2 and J usage is TRBJ2-7; 8 bases map to TRBD2. The CDR3 totals 15 residues. Germline V gene sequence: CDR1 SGHTA, CDR2 FQGNSA. Trimming cost V 1 base and J 2 bases; bases outside gene matches: 4. CDR3 coding DNA: TGTGCCAGCAGCTTAGATACGGGGGGGACCTACGAGCAGTACTTC. Translating it yields CASSLDTGGTYEQYF.

Only a few counts were recorded for this clone. This sequence joins TRBV5-4 and TRBJ2-7; the match to TRBD1 covers 9 bases. J lost 2 bases, V lost 4 bases, and 7 bases had no gene match. Germline-derived CDR1 and CDR2 are SGHNT and YYREEE (reference sequence). This CDR3 region has 15 residues. CDR3 amino acids: CASSPQGASTYEQYF. CDR3 bases: TGTGCCAGCAGCCCACAGGGGGCCTCGACCTACGAGCAGTACTTC. Full variable domain (outside the CDR3, taken from reference TRBV5-4 and TRBJ2-7): ETGVTQSPTHLIKTRGQQVTLRCSSQSGHNTVSWYQQALGQGPQFIFQYYREEENGRGNFPPRFSGLQFPNYSSELNVNALELDDSALYLCASSPQGASTYEQYFGPGTRLTVT.

This rearrangement joins TRBV28 to TRBJ2-3, with TRBD2 identical over 11 bases. This CDR3 region has 16 residues. V dropped 3 bases and J dropped 4; count of bases not matched to a gene: 6. In germline, CDR1 is MDHEN, CDR2 SYDVKM. CDR3 DNA sequence: TGTGCCAGCAGTTTGACTAGCGGGATCAAGGCAGATACGCAGTATTTT. Its translation: CASSLTSGIKADTQYF.

The chain links TRBV29-1 to TRBJ2-2; D is undetermined. V lost 5 bases, J lost 5 bases, and 9 bases lay in between. Looked up from germline, CDR1 is SQVTM and CDR2 is ANQGSEA. The CDR3 length is 12 residues. The CDR3 sequence: CSVQTWTGELFF. The CDR3 nucleotides read TGCAGCGTTCAGACGTGGACCGGGGAGCTGTTTTTT.

There are a few counts of this clone. The chain has TRBV10-3 and TRBJ1-2, with D perhaps TRBD1 (5 bases). Between the trimmed V and J ends, which lost 7 bases and 8 bases, there was a span of 11 bases. This CDR3 region has 11 residues. Germline CDR1 reads ENHRY; CDR2 reads SYGVKD. In DNA, the CDR3 is TGTGCCATCAATCAAGGGGACGGCTACACCTTC. Protein sequence: CAINQGDGYTF.

This sequence joins TRBV7-2 and TRBJ2-3; D gene unclear. The length of the CDR3 is 11 residues. Trimming removed 6 bases from V and 3 bases from J, with 4 bases in between. In germline, CDR1 is SGHTA, CDR2 FQGNSA. CDR3 in amino acids: CASRTTDTQYF. CDR3 coding DNA: TGTGCCAGCAGGACAACAGATACGCAGTATTTT. Together with reference TRBV7-2 and TRBJ2-3, the CDR3 gives the full variable domain: GAGVSQSPSNKVTEKGKDVELRCDPISGHTALYWYRQSLGQGLEFLIYFQGNSAPDKSGLPSDRFSAERTGGSVSTLTIQRTQQEDSAVYLCASRTTDTQYFGPGTRLTVL.

In this sample, this clone turned up a few times. Other DNA sequences in this sample translate to the same CDR3. V and J are TRBV6-5 and TRBJ1-5, with TRBD1 as a possible D gene (6 bases). V was shortened by 7 bases and J by 1 base, with 11 bases between the two germline ends. Germline V gives CDR1 MNHEY, CDR2 SVGAGI. This CDR3 has 14 residues. The CDR3 here is CASNPTGSNQPQHF. The CDR3 bases are TGTGCCAGCAACCCGACAGGAAGCAATCAGCCCCAGCATTTT.

The rearrangement joins TRBV6-5 to TRBJ1-6, with D possibly being TRBD1 (5 bases). Germline V gives CDR1 MNHEY, CDR2 SVGAGI. Trimming pared 5 bases from V and 7 bases from J, leaving 15 bases between. This CDR3 region has 15 residues. CDR3 amino acids: CASSRDSPWNSPLHF. The CDR3 DNA is TGTGCCAGCAGTAGAGACAGCCCATGGAATTCACCCCTCCACTTT.

The chain employs TRBV19 and TRBJ2-3; D not certain. Trimming shortened V by 3 bases and J by 2 bases, and 6 bases separated the two germline ends. The CDR3 consists of 13 residues. Germline V gives CDR1 LNHDA, CDR2 SQIVND (reference sequence). CDR3 sequence: CASSISNTDTQYF. The CDR3 bases are TGTGCCAGTAGTATCTCTAACACAGATACGCAGTATTTT.

The CDR3 loop is CASSQDWRRDADTQYF. The CDR3, as DNA: TGCGCCAGCAGCCAAGATTGGAGGCGGGACGCAGATACGCAGTATTTT. The rearrangement uses TRBV4-1 and TRBJ2-3, with a tentative D call TRBD2 (6 bases). V was cut by 0 bases and J by 4 bases, with 14 bases left in between. The CDR3 contains 16 residues. CDR1 and CDR2 from the germline V gene are MGHRA and YSYEKL.

The chain employs TRBV28 and TRBJ2-7, with D hard to call. The germline gives CDR1 MDHEN, CDR2 SYDVKM. The CDR3 is 13 residues long. Trimming cost V 5 bases and J 4 bases, with 12 bases left between them. In DNA, the CDR3 is TGTGCCAGCAGTCTCGACATTTATTACGAGCAGTACTTC. Translated: CASSLDIYYEQYF.

This clone was counted a single time. The chain has TRBV7-9 and TRBJ2-2; 7 nucleotides align to TRBD2. The CDR3 loop spans 17 amino acids. Losses at the gene ends were 4 bases for V and 6 bases for J; bases not matched to a gene: 14. Looked up from germline, CDR1 is SEHNR and CDR2 is FQNEAQ (reference sequence). DNA of the CDR3: TGTGCCAGCAGCTCTATGGGGACTAAAAGGATGGCCGGGGAGCTGTTTTTT. It encodes CASSSMGTKRMAGELFF.

The chain couples TRBV5-1 to TRBJ1-6; tentatively, D is TRBD1 (6 bases). V gave up 2 bases and J gave up 7 bases, with 10 bases separating them. CDR3 length: 14 residues. The germline V gene has CDR1 SGHRS and CDR2 YFSETQ. CDR3 region: CASSLNRENSPLHF. The DNA for the CDR3 is TGCGCCAGCAGCTTAAACAGGGAGAATTCACCCCTCCACTTT.

The V and J genes are TRBV2 and TRBJ2-3; D might be TRBD2 (5 bases). Per germline, CDR1 SNHLY and CDR2 FYNNEI. CDR3 length: 14 residues. Deletions cut 7 bases from V and 0 bases from J, with 11 bases between. The CDR3 DNA reads TGTGCCAGCAAGGGTAGCGCAAGCACAGATACGCAGTATTTT. It encodes CASKGSASTDTQYF.

This chain uses TRBV7-6 with TRBJ2-7; D unresolved. Looked up from germline, CDR1 is SGHVS and CDR2 is FNYEAQ. The CDR3 covers 12 residues. V was trimmed by 4 bases and J by 4 bases, leaving 8 bases between them. The CDR3 sequence is CASSSFEYEQYF. Here the CDR3 DNA reads TGTGCCAGCAGCTCGTTCGAGTACGAGCAGTACTTC.

Here the CDR3 DNA reads TGTGCCAGCAGCTTAGGACAGAACACTGAAGCTTTCTTT. Translating it yields CASSLGQNTEAFF. J is TRBJ1-1 and V is TRBV7-6, with D unresolved. This CDR3 spans 13 amino acids. Germline CDR1 SGHVS, CDR2 FNYEAQ. Trimming took 1 base from V and 1 from J, leaving 4 bases between them.

V and J are TRBV9 and TRBJ2-2, with a tentative D call TRBD2 (6 bases). Germline loops: CDR1 SGDLS, CDR2 YYNGEE. Between the trimmed V and J ends, which lost 1 base and 4 bases, there was a span of 11 bases. This CDR3 has 15 residues. CDR3 sequence: CASSVSWGGTGELFF. The CDR3 DNA is TGTGCCAGCAGCGTAAGTTGGGGAGGCACCGGGGAGCTGTTTTTT.

V is TRBV6-6 and J is TRBJ2-5; D is ambiguous. Germline values: CDR1 MNHNY, CDR2 SVGAGI (reference sequence). V was clipped by 3 bases and J by 5 bases, with 13 bases between them. This CDR3 contains 14 residues. CDR3 DNA sequence: TGTGCCAGCAGTTATAAGCCCCCGCCGGAGACCCAGTACTTC. Its translation: CASSYKPPPETQYF.

The chain employs TRBV4-2 and TRBJ2-3; D is unresolved. There are 17 residues in the CDR3. CDR1 is LGHNA and CDR2 is YNFKEQ in the germline V gene. V lost 0 bases, J lost 0 bases, and 13 bases lay in between. The CDR3 DNA is TGTGCCAGCAGCCAAGAGTCACCGAGGCTTAGCACAGATACGCAGTATTTT. Translation gives CASSQESPRLSTDTQYF.

The chain couples TRBV5-1 to TRBJ2-3; D unclear. The CDR3 runs 14 residues. Germline V gene lookup returns CDR1 SGHRS and CDR2 YFSETQ. V was shortened by 0 bases and J by 0 bases, with 5 bases between the two germline ends. The DNA of the CDR3 is TGCGCCAGCAGCTTGGGGCGTAGCACAGATACGCAGTATTTT. Its translation is CASSLGRSTDTQYF.

This clone appeared once. The CDR3 here is CASSLAYGGLASNQPQHF. The CDR3 region has the DNA TGTGCCAGCAGCTTAGCTTACGGGGGGTTAGCTAGCAATCAGCCCCAGCATTTT. The chain recombines TRBV7-2 with TRBJ1-5; tentative D call: TRBD1 (5 bases). The germline CDR1 and CDR2 sequences are SGHTA and FQGNSA. Trimming pared 0 bases from V and 0 bases from J, leaving 15 bases between. The CDR3 runs 18 residues.

CDR3 residues: CASSRILRSYEQYF. DNA for the CDR3: TGTGCCAGTAGTCGTATCTTAAGGTCCTACGAGCAGTACTTC. The V and J genes are TRBV19 and TRBJ2-7; no clear D. The CDR3 spans 14 residues. Germline loops: CDR1 LNHDA, CDR2 SQIVND (reference sequence). V lost 5 bases, J lost 1 base, and 12 bases lay in between.

V and J are TRBV11-2 and TRBJ1-2; D gene uncertain. CDR3 length: 12 amino acids. V shed 5 bases and J shed 5 bases, with 9 bases lying between them. Germline V gene data show CDR1 as SGHAT and CDR2 as FQNNGV. The CDR3: CASSPEVYGYTF. The CDR3 region has the DNA TGTGCCAGCAGCCCCGAAGTTTATGGCTACACCTTC.